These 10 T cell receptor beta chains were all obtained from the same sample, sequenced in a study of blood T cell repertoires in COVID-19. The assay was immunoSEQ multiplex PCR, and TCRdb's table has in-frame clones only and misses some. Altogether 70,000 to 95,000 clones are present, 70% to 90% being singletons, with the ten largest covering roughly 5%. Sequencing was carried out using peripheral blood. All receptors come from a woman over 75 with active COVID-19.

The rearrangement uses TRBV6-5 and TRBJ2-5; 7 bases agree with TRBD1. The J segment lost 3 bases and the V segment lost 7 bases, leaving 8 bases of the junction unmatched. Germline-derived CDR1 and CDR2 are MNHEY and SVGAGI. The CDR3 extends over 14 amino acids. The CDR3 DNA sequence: TGTGCCAGCACTACTACAGGGGCTAAAGAGACCCAGTACTTC. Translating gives CASTTTGAKETQYF.

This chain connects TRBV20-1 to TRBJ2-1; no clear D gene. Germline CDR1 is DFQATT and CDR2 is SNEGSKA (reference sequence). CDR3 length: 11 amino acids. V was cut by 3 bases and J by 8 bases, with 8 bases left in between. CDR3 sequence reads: CSARSIDEQFF. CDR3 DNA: TGCAGTGCTAGGTCGATAGATGAGCAGTTCTTC.

The CDR3 nucleotides are TGCGCCAGCAGCCTTATGGGACTAGCGGGAGACGAGCAGTACTTC. Its translation: CASSLMGLAGDEQYF. The V and J genes are TRBV5-1 and TRBJ2-7; 14 positions match TRBD2. CDR1 and CDR2 from the germline V gene are SGHRS and YFSETQ. This CDR3 has 15 amino acids. The V and J ends lost 4 bases and 5 bases, in that order; junction bases with no gene match: 5. Supplemented by reference TRBV5-1 and TRBJ2-7, the full variable domain reads KAGVTQTPRYLIKTRGQQVTLSCSPISGHRSVSWYQQTPGQGLQFLFEYFSETQRNKGNFPGRFSGRQFSNSRSEMNVSTLELGDSALYLCASSLMGLAGDEQYFGPGTRLTVT.

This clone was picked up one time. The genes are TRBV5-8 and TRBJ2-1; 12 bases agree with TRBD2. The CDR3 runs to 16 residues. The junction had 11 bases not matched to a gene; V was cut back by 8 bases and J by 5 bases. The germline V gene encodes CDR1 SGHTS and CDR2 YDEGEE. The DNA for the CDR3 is TGTGCCAGTTACCGGGCGGGACTAGCGGGTGACAATGAGCAGTTCTTC. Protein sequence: CASYRAGLAGDNEQFF.

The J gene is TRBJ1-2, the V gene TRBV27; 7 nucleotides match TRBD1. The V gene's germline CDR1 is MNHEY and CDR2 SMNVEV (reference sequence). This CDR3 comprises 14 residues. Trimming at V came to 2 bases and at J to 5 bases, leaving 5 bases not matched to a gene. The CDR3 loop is CASSLVGGLYGYTF. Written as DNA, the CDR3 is TGTGCCAGCAGTTTAGTAGGGGGCCTTTATGGCTACACCTTC.

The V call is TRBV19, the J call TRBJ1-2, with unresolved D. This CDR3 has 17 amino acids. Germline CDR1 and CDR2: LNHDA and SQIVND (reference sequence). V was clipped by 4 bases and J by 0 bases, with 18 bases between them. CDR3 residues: CASSSGSGYRTNYGYTF. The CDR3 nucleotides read TGTGCCAGTAGTAGTGGGTCAGGATATAGGACTAACTATGGCTACACCTTC.

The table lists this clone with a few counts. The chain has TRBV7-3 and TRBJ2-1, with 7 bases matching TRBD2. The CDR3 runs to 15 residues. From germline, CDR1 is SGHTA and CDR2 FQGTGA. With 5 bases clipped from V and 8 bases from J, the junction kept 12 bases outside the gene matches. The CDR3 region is CASSPMGREMDEQFF. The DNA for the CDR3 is TGTGCCAGCAGCCCCATGGGGCGGGAGATGGATGAGCAGTTCTTC. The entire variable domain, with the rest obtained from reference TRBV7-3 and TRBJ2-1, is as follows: GAGVSQTPSNKVTEKGKYVELRCDPISGHTALYWYRQSLGQGPEFLIYFQGTGAADDSGLPNDRFFAVRPEGSVSTLKIQRTERGDSAVYLCASSPMGREMDEQFFGPGTRLTVL.

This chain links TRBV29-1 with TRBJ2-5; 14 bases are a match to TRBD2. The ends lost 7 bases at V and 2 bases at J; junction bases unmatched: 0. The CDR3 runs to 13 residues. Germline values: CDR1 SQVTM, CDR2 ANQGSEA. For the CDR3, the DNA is TGCAGCGGACTAGCGGGAGGGCAAGAGACCCAGTACTTC. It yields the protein CSGLAGGQETQYF.

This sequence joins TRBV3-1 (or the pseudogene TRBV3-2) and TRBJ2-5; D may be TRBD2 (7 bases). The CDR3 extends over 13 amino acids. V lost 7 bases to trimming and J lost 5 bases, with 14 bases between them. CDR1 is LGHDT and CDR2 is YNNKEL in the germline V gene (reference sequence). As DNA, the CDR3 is TGTGCCAGCATCCCCAAGGGGGGGGAGACCCAGTACTTC. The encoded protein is CASIPKGGETQYF.

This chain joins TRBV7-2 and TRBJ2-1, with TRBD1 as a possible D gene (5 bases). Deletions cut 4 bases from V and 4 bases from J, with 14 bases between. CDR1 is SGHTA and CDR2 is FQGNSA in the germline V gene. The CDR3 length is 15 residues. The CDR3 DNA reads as TGTGCCAGCAGCTCTCAGGTAGGGGTATACAATGAGCAGTTCTTC. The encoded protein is CASSSQVGVYNEQFF.